Listed below are T cell receptor beta chains from one sample, sequenced in a study of OX40 agonist ivuxolimab in advanced cancers. TCRdb's copy holds only in-frame clones and misses some; the assay was immunoSEQ multiplex PCR. The repertoire holds 6,500 to 8,500 clones, with around two thirds as singletons. Source: CD4+ or CD8+ T cells sorted from blood, taken in a trial of the OX40 agonist ivuxolimab. All receptors derive from an adult with an advanced solid tumor such as melanoma, head and neck, liver or kidney cancer. CDR3s include the opening cysteine and the closing phenylalanine or tryptophan. D genes are given only for firm matches. Size is stated for part of the rows, as once, few or many counts, or as a class when the clone is expanded.

>TRBV11-1|-|-|TRBJ1-2
TGTGCCAGCAGCTTACAGAGGGAAGGAGGCTACACCTTC
CASSLQREGGYTF
>TRBV6-5|-|-|TRBJ1-1
TGTGCCAGCAGTTACGGAAAAGCTTTCTTT
CASSYGKAFF
>TRBV4-3|-|-|TRBJ1-1
TGCGCCAGCAGCCAAGGGCGGGGAGGAGGTTCTGAAGCTTTCTTT
CASSQGRGGGSEAFF
>TRBV7-6|once|-|TRBJ2-3
TGTGCCAGCAGCTTAGCGAGCCTAGATACGCAGTATTTT
CASSLASLDTQYF
>TRBV5-1|once|-|TRBJ1-1
TGCGCCAGCAGCTTGGATCTCGGGGGCACTGAAGCTTTCTTT
CASSLDLGGTEAFF
>TRBV7-6|-|TRBD1|TRBJ2-7
TGTGCCAGCAGCTTACTAACAGGGGAGTGGTCCTACGAGCAGTACTTC
CASSLLTGEWSYEQYF
>TRBV5-1|-|TRBD1|TRBJ2-7
TGCGCCAGCAGCTGGACAGGGGGCGGCTACGAGCAGTACTTC
CASSWTGGGYEQYF
>TRBV4-3|-|-|TRBJ1-1
TGCGCCAGCAGCCAAGATGGGAGTTTGATCACTGAAGCTTTCTTT
CASSQDGSLITEAFF
>TRBV28|-|-|TRBJ1-5
TGTGCCAGCAGTCCCCGCCGGGGCAATCAGCCCCAGCATTTT
CASSPRRGNQPQHF
>TRBV19|once|-|TRBJ1-4
TGTGCCAGTGCTCATGCTACGAAACTGTTTTTT
CASAHATKLFF
>TRBV16|-|TRBD1|TRBJ1-3
TGTGCCAGCAGCCAGCAGGGGGCTTCTGGAAACACCATATATTTT
CASSQQGASGNTIYF
>TRBV19|-|-|TRBJ2-1
TGTGCCAGTAGTATAGGGGCTGGAAGCGATGAGCAGTTCTTC
CASSIGAGSDEQFF
>TRBV7-9|-|-|TRBJ2-4
TGTGCCAGCAGCCCCCCCACTAGTCGGAACATTCAGTACTTC
CASSPPTSRNIQYF
>TRBV4-3|few|-|TRBJ1-1
TGCGCCAGCAGCCAAGATCGAGTTCACTTAGGCACTGAAGCTTTCTTT
CASSQDRVHLGTEAFF
>TRBV21-1|-|-|TRBJ2-1
TGTGCCCGCATCACGGGGGAAATCTACAATGAGCAGTTCTTC
CARITGEIYNEQFF
>TRBV28|-|TRBD2|TRBJ2-3
TGTGCCAGCAGTCTGACTAGCGGGGGGGTGGCCGGCACAGATACGCAGTATTTT
CASSLTSGGVAGTDTQYF
>TRBV5-4|-|-|TRBJ1-2
TGTGCCAGCAGCTTGGGACAGATCTATGGCTACACCTTC
CASSLGQIYGYTF
>TRBV2|-|-|TRBJ2-3
TGTGCCACCAGTGGACTGATCACAGATACGCAGTATTTT
CATSGLITDTQYF
>TRBV7-9|-|-|TRBJ2-2
TGTGCCAGCAGCTCGGTCACGGGATCGAACACCGGGGAGCTGTTTTTT
CASSSVTGSNTGELFF
>TRBV30|-|-|TRBJ2-7
TGTGCCTGGAGGTTATCCGGCTCCTACGAGCAGTACTTC
CAWRLSGSYEQYF
>TRBV6-6|-|-|TRBJ1-6
TGTGCCAGCAGTTACCCGGAGGAGAATAATTCACCCCTCCACTTT
CASSYPEENNSPLHF
>TRBV7-6|-|-|TRBJ2-1
TGTGCCAGCAACCTTGGAGGGGGACCTTACAATGAGCAGTTCTTC
CASNLGGGPYNEQFF
>TRBV7-2|-|-|TRBJ1-2
TGTGCCAGCAGCTTAGATCGGGGTGGCTACACCTTC
CASSLDRGGYTF
>TRBV6-4|-|-|TRBJ2-7
TGTGCCAGCGGGGGGAGCTCCTACGAGCAGTACTTC
CASGGSSYEQYF
>TRBV11-2|-|-|TRBJ2-7
TGTGCCAGCAGCTTAGTACTGGGGGAGCAGTACTTC
CASSLVLGEQYF
>TRBV15|once|TRBD2|TRBJ2-3
TGTGCCACCAGCAGAGACCGACTAGCGGAGGCCTCCACAGATACGCAGTATTTT
CATSRDRLAEASTDTQYF
>TRBV27|-|-|TRBJ2-7
TGTGCCAGCAGTATAGGGGGTAGCTCCTACGAGCAGTACTTC
CASSIGGSSYEQYF
>TRBV10-3|-|-|TRBJ2-7
TGTGCCATCAGTGAGTCGAGACAGTACGAGCAGTACTTC
CAISESRQYEQYF
>TRBV6-5|-|TRBD2|TRBJ2-5
TGTGCCAGCAGTTACGGGACTAGCGGGATTGGGACCCAGTACTTC
CASSYGTSGIGTQYF
>TRBV7-9|-|-|TRBJ2-7
TGTGCCAGCAGCCCCCAGTGGGCCTACGAGCAGTACTTC
CASSPQWAYEQYF
>TRBV4-1|-|-|TRBJ2-1
TGCGCCAGCAGCCAAGTCCTACTTGGGATCAATGAGCAGTTCTTC
CASSQVLLGINEQFF
>TRBV13|-|-|TRBJ1-2
TGTGCCAGCAGCTTCCGGGACAAATCTAACTATGGCTACACCTTC
CASSFRDKSNYGYTF
>TRBV6-6|once|TRBD1|TRBJ1-3
TGTGCCAGCAGTTCCCGGGACAGGGCCTCTGGAAACACCATATATTTT
CASSSRDRASGNTIYF
>TRBV9|-|-|TRBJ1-2
TGTGCCAGCAGCCCCCCGGCATCTAGGGACTATGGCTACACCTTC
CASSPPASRDYGYTF
>TRBV6-1|-|TRBD1|TRBJ1-5
TGTGCCAGCAGCCCGGACAGGGGTGTGGAACAGCCCCAGCATTTT
CASSPDRGVEQPQHF
>TRBV7-9|-|TRBD1|TRBJ2-2
TGTGCCAGCAGCTGGACAGGAGGCACCGGGGAGCTGTTTTTT
CASSWTGGTGELFF
>TRBV6-4|few|TRBD2|TRBJ2-7
TGTGCCAGCAGTGACGGGACTAGCGGGGAGCAGTACTTC
CASSDGTSGEQYF